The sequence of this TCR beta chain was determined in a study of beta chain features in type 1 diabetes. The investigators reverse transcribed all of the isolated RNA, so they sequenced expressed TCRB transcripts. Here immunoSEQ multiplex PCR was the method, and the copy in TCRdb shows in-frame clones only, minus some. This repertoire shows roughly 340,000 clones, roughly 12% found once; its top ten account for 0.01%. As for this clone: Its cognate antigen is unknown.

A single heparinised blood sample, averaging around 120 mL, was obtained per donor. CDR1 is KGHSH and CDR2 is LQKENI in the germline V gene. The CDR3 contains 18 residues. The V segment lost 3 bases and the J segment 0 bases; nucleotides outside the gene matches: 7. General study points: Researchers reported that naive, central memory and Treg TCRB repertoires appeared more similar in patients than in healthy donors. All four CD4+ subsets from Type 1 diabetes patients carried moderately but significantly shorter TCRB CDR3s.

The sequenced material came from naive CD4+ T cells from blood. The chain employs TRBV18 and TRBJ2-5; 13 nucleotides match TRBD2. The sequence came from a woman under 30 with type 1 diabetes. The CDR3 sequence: CASSPGLAGALYQETQYF. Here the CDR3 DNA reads TGTGCCAGCTCACCCGGACTAGCGGGAGCCTTGTACCAAGAGACCCAGTACTTC.